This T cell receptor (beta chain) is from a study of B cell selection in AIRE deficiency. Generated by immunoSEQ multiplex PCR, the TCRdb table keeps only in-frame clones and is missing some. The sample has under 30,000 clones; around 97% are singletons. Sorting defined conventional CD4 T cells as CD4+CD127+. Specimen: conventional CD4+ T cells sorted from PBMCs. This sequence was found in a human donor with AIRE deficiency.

Here the CDR3 DNA reads TGCGCCAGCAGCTCCCCCGGACTAGCGGGGAGGGGTGAGCAGTTCTTC. This sequence encodes CASSSPGLAGRGEQFF. The rearrangement links TRBV4-1 to TRBJ2-1, with 12 nucleotides matching TRBD2. Germline V CDR1 and CDR2: MGHRA, YSYEKL. Trimming took 5 bases from V and 9 from J; bases not matched to a gene: 11. The CDR3 spans 16 residues.